This passage covers 32 T cell receptor beta chains from one sample sequenced in a study of CD8 T cells in Susac syndrome. After extraction with the RNeasy kit, about 0.45 to 1 ug of the RNA was reverse transcribed using random hexamers. TCRdb ran MiXCR on the immunoSEQ multiplex PCR reads and lists one entry per CDR3 protein. The table includes roughly 50,000 distinct CDR3 sequences, 93% detected once. The sequenced sample consisted of CD8+ T cells from PBMCs. The receptors were sampled from a human donor in good health.

This clonotype was recorded only once. The V call is TRBV5-1, the J call TRBJ2-7; no definite D call. V lost 0 bases and J lost 7, with 11 bases in between. This CDR3 is 13 amino acids long. Looked up from germline, CDR1 is SGHRS and CDR2 is YFSETQ. The CDR3 sequence is CASSLADPQEQYF. CDR3 bases: TGCGCCAGCAGCTTGGCCGACCCTCAGGAGCAGTACTTC.

This clonotype is a singleton in its sample. The chain couples TRBV13 to TRBJ2-7; D may be TRBD1 (6 bases). This CDR3 is built from 14 residues. Trimming removed 5 bases at V and 3 bases at J, with 14 bases between. CDR1 and CDR2 (germline): PRHDT, FYEKMQ (reference sequence). CDR3 DNA sequence: TGTGCCAGCAGCCGACGGGACACAATCTACGAGCAGTACTTC. It translates to CASSRRDTIYEQYF.

The chain couples TRBV24-1 to TRBJ2-1; TRBD2 agrees at 8 bases. V dropped 2 bases and J dropped 8; count of bases not matched to a gene: 10. CDR3 size: 16 residues. Germline CDR1 reads KGHDR; CDR2 reads SFDVKD. CDR3 loop: CATSDWGLGELYEQFF. CDR3 sequence (DNA): TGTGCCACCAGTGATTGGGGACTAGGGGAGCTGTATGAGCAGTTCTTC.

This clonotype has a handful of counts. This chain links TRBV7-9 with TRBJ2-2; no clear D. With 4 bases removed from V and 6 bases from J, the gap between germline ends came to 3 bases. Germline CDR1 is SEHNR and CDR2 is FQNEAQ (reference sequence). The CDR3 has 11 residues. The CDR3 region has the DNA TGTGCCAGCAGCTCCCCCGGGGAGCTGTTTTTT. Translated: CASSSPGELFF.

The rearrangement joins TRBV29-1 to TRBJ2-7; TRBD2 might be the D (5 bases). The CDR3 has 16 residues. Per the germline V gene, CDR1 is SQVTM and CDR2 is ANQGSEA. V shed 1 base and J shed 1 base, with 17 bases lying between them. In nucleotides, the CDR3 is TGCAGCGTTGAAGGTCCCGGCGAGGGAATTTCCTACGAGCAGTACTTC. Protein product: CSVEGPGEGISYEQYF.

The sample holds one count of this clonotype. This chain uses TRBV15 with TRBJ2-5; 7 nucleotides match TRBD2. V trimming: 8 bases; J trimming: 7 bases; junction bases outside the gene matches: 10. The CDR3 runs 13 residues. The germline V gene has CDR1 LNHNV and CDR2 YYDKDF (reference sequence). Here the CDR3 DNA reads TGTGCCACCTTAAACTTCCCGGGGGGGACCCAGTACTTC. As protein: CATLNFPGGTQYF.

The rearrangement joins TRBV20-1 to TRBJ2-2; D is unclear. Germline V gene lookup returns CDR1 DFQATT and CDR2 SNEGSKA (reference sequence). Deletions cut 8 bases from V and 6 bases from J, with 16 bases between. The CDR3 loop spans 13 amino acids. CDR3 sequence: CSTAKLVAGELFF. The CDR3 bases are TGCAGTACCGCGAAACTCGTAGCCGGGGAGCTGTTTTTT.

The chain has TRBV7-9 and TRBJ1-3; D unclear. This CDR3 has 11 amino acids. The germline gives CDR1 SEHNR, CDR2 FQNEAQ (reference sequence). Trimming removed 7 bases at V and 8 bases at J, with 9 bases between. CDR3 coding DNA: TGTGCCAGCACCTTGAGGGACACCATATATTTT. It translates to CASTLRDTIYF.

The chain recombines TRBV6-5 with TRBJ2-1, with D maybe TRBD1 (5 bases). Germline-derived CDR1 and CDR2 are MNHEY and SVGAGI. Trimming removed 2 bases from V and 9 bases from J, with 11 bases in between. The CDR3 spans 13 residues. The CDR3 bases are TGTGCCAGCAGTTACGGGGCCGTATCTGAGCAGTTCTTC. The encoded protein is CASSYGAVSEQFF.

This chain joins TRBV5-5 and TRBJ2-7; unclear D gene. Germline CDR1 and CDR2: SGHKS and YYEKEE (reference sequence). This CDR3 spans 14 amino acids. V lost 0 bases, J lost 2 bases, and 9 bases lay in between. DNA of the CDR3: TGTGCCAGCAGCTTGGATGTTGGGGCCTACGAGCAGTACTTC. Its protein product is CASSLDVGAYEQYF.

The chain employs TRBV7-9 and TRBJ2-7; D is ambiguous. Between the trimmed V and J ends, which lost 2 bases and 1 base, there was a span of 12 bases. This CDR3 comprises 15 residues. Germline CDR1 reads SEHNR; CDR2 reads FQNEAQ (reference sequence). CDR3 protein: CASSLLQKSSYEQYF. CDR3 sequence (DNA): TGTGCCAGCAGCTTACTCCAGAAATCTTCCTACGAGCAGTACTTC.

This chain links TRBV13 with TRBJ1-2, with unresolved D. Germline CDR1 and CDR2: PRHDT and FYEKMQ (reference sequence). The CDR3 covers 12 residues. Trimming removed 1 base from V and 2 bases from J, with 2 bases in between. This CDR3 reads CASSLENYGYTF. The CDR3 DNA follows: TGTGCCAGCAGCTTAGAGAACTATGGCTACACCTTC.

The chain carries TRBV7-9 and TRBJ2-1, with 8 bases lining up with TRBD2. Looked up from germline, CDR1 is SEHNR and CDR2 is FQNEAQ (reference sequence). There are 12 residues in the CDR3. J lost 7 bases, V lost 8 bases, and 4 bases had no gene match. CDR3 bases: TGTGCCAGCGCACTAGCGGATAATGAGCAGTTCTTC. It is translated as CASALADNEQFF.

The chain joins TRBV7-2 to TRBJ2-3; 9 bases match TRBD2. The CDR3 is 16 residues long. CDR1 is SGHTA, CDR2 FQGNSA, per germline. The junction had 9 bases not matched to a gene; V was cut back by 1 base and J by 7 bases. For the CDR3, the DNA is TGTGCCAGCAGCTTAGTCGGCGGGAGGGCCCTGAATACGCAGTATTTT. Its translation: CASSLVGGRALNTQYF. Full variable domain (rest looked up from reference TRBV7-2 and TRBJ2-3): GAGVSQSPSNKVTEKGKDVELRCDPISGHTALYWYRQSLGQGLEFLIYFQGNSAPDKSGLPSDRFSAERTGGSVSTLTIQRTQQEDSAVYLCASSLVGGRALNTQYFGPGTRLTVL.

This clonotype appeared a few times. The chain links TRBV7-8 to TRBJ2-3, with D perhaps TRBD1 or TRBD2 (5 bases each). The CDR3 spans 16 residues. CDR1 and CDR2 (germline): SGHVS, FQNEAQ. V lost 1 base to trimming and J lost 4 bases, with 15 bases between them. The DNA of the CDR3 is TGTGCCAGCAGCTTAGAATCGGGGCAGGGCCCAGATACGCAGTATTTT. The encoded protein is CASSLESGQGPDTQYF.

V gene TRBV20-1 combines with J gene TRBJ1-5; 9 nucleotides align to TRBD1. The CDR3 spans 15 residues. The J segment lost 6 bases and the V segment lost 4 bases, leaving 10 bases of the junction unmatched. Germline loops: CDR1 DFQATT, CDR2 SNEGSKA (reference sequence). Here the CDR3 DNA reads TGCAGTGCTATGCCCGGGACAGGGCTGGGTCAGCCCCAGCATTTT. As protein: CSAMPGTGLGQPQHF.

The V gene is TRBV2, the J gene TRBJ2-3; D is unresolved. This CDR3 has 12 residues. The V gene lost 9 bases and the J gene lost 2 bases, with 9 bases spanning the gap. CDR1 and CDR2 (germline): SNHLY, FYNNEI. The CDR3 spells CASHEATDTQYF. In nucleotides, the CDR3 is TGTGCCAGTCATGAGGCCACAGATACGCAGTATTTT.

V gene TRBV14 combines with J gene TRBJ2-1; perhaps TRBD1 as D (5 bases). With 2 bases removed from V and 8 bases from J, the gap between germline ends came to 10 bases. This CDR3 is 13 amino acids long. The V gene's germline CDR1 is SGHDN and CDR2 FVKESK. The CDR3 nucleotides are TGTGCCAGCAGCCAAAGCAGGGCGGATGAGCAGTTCTTC. Translated: CASSQSRADEQFF.

The gene calls are TRBV2 and TRBJ1-2, with D perhaps TRBD1 (6 bases). The ends were cut back, 6 bases at V and 4 bases at J, with 15 bases in the middle. Looked up from germline, CDR1 is SNHLY and CDR2 is FYNNEI. The CDR3 length is 14 residues. The CDR3 loop reads CASRPPGEAYGYTF. CDR3 DNA: TGTGCCAGCAGACCACCAGGGGAAGCCTATGGCTACACCTTC.

The chain recombines TRBV29-1 with TRBJ1-2, with 8 bases fitting TRBD1. After removal of 6 bases from V and 6 bases from J, the junction contained 6 bases not matched to a gene. The germline V gene encodes CDR1 SQVTM and CDR2 ANQGSEA. This CDR3 comprises 12 residues. The CDR3 coding sequence is TGCAGCGTCGTGACAGGGGCGGATGGCTACACCTTC. Protein: CSVVTGADGYTF.

This chain joins TRBV11-2 and TRBJ2-6, with D hard to call. The CDR3 has 15 amino acids. Germline V gene sequence: CDR1 SGHAT, CDR2 FQNNGV. Trimming took 0 bases from V and 0 from J, leaving 3 bases between them. CDR3 nucleotides: TGTGCCAGCAGCTTAGATCACTCTGGGGCCAACGTCCTGACTTTC. Amino acids: CASSLDHSGANVLTF. Variable domain in full (rest from reference TRBV11-2 and TRBJ2-6): EAGVAQSPRYKIIEKRQSVAFWCNPISGHATLYWYQQILGQGPKLLIQFQNNGVVDDSQLPKDRFSAERLKGVDSTLKIQPAKLEDSAVYLCASSLDHSGANVLTFGAGSRLTVL.

The genes are TRBV5-1 and TRBJ1-1; D may be TRBD1 (6 bases). The CDR3 runs 15 residues. The germline V and J ends were trimmed by 4 bases and 0 bases, with 13 bases remaining between them. Germline V gives CDR1 SGHRS, CDR2 YFSETQ. The CDR3 DNA is TGCGCCAGCAGCGGCGTACAGGGTTTGAACACTGAAGCTTTCTTT. Protein product: CASSGVQGLNTEAFF.

This chain connects TRBV11-2 to TRBJ2-5; 7 nucleotides match TRBD2. CDR1 is SGHAT, CDR2 FQNNGV, per germline. The CDR3 is 15 residues long. The V segment lost 0 bases and the J segment 5 bases; nucleotides outside the gene matches: 6. Here the CDR3 reads CASSLDTGGGETQYF. In DNA, the CDR3 is TGTGCCAGCAGCTTAGATACGGGAGGCGGTGAGACCCAGTACTTC.

This chain uses TRBV4-1 with TRBJ2-2; D gene uncertain. V lost 1 base and J lost 6, with 18 bases in between. Germline CDR1 MGHRA, CDR2 YSYEKL. This CDR3 has 17 residues. The CDR3 here is CASSQVTHEASSGELFF. DNA of the CDR3: TGCGCCAGCAGCCAAGTAACACACGAGGCTTCTTCCGGGGAGCTGTTTTTT.

V and J are TRBV7-4 and TRBJ2-3; 8 nucleotides match TRBD1. Unmatched junction bases numbered 12, after V lost 5 bases and J lost 2 bases. This CDR3 contains 17 residues. Germline V gives CDR1 SGHVT, CDR2 SQSDAQ. CDR3 region: CASSDSSGTGHTDTQYF. The CDR3 DNA is TGTGCCAGCAGCGATTCCTCTGGGACAGGACACACAGATACGCAGTATTTT. The full variable domain, its missing parts supplied by reference TRBV7-4 and TRBJ2-3, is GAGVSQSPRYKVAKRGRDVALRCDSISGHVTLYWYRQTLGQGSEVLTYSQSDAQRDKSGRPSGRFSAERPERSVSTLKIQRTEQGDSAVYLCASSDSSGTGHTDTQYFGPGTRLTVL.

The chain joins TRBV5-1 to TRBJ2-2, with TRBD1 as a possible D gene (5 bases). The germline gives CDR1 SGHRS, CDR2 YFSETQ. Deletions cut 3 bases from V and 6 bases from J, with 18 bases between. The CDR3 extends over 16 amino acids. The CDR3, as DNA: TGCGCCAGCAGCTGGGCCCAGGGCGAAGGCGCCGGGGAGCTGTTTTTT. Its translation: CASSWAQGEGAGELFF.

V gene TRBV5-4 combines with J gene TRBJ2-5; no clear D. The V gene's germline CDR1 is SGHNT and CDR2 YYREEE (reference sequence). The CDR3 runs 13 residues. Trimming removed 4 bases at V and 5 bases at J, with 12 bases between. Here the CDR3 reads CASSNRPGETQYF. The CDR3 nucleotides are TGTGCCAGCAGCAACCGCCCCGGGGAGACCCAGTACTTC.

The chain links TRBV5-1 to TRBJ2-3; 8 bases map to TRBD2. Germline CDR1 and CDR2: SGHRS and YFSETQ. The CDR3 has 16 residues. The V gene end was trimmed by 3 bases and the J gene end by 1 base; junction bases not matched to a gene: 7. The CDR3 nucleotides are TGCGCCAGCAGCTACCGGGACGGGAGGGGCACAGATACGCAGTATTTT. This encodes CASSYRDGRGTDTQYF.

The V and J genes are TRBV28 and TRBJ2-1, with D tentatively TRBD1 or TRBD2 (6 bases each). The length of the CDR3 is 12 residues. The germline CDR1 and CDR2 sequences are MDHEN and SYDVKM. Trimming took off 10 bases at V and 8 bases at J, with 15 bases between the two ends. CDR3 bases: TGTGCCACCAAACCTGGGGGGCATGAGCAGTTCTTC. It yields the protein CATKPGGHEQFF.

In the case of this clonotype: The junction departs from germline at one end; a sequencing error may be responsible. The genes are TRBV7-7 and TRBJ2-7; 7 bases line up with TRBD1. CDR3 size: 13 residues. Germline assignment: CDR1 SSHAT and CDR2 FNYEAQ (reference sequence). CDR3 in amino acids: CASSFVTGAEQYF. The CDR3 DNA follows: TGTGCTAGCAGCTTCGTCACAGGGGCCGAGCAGTACTTC. The full variable domain, in which reference TRBV7-7 and TRBJ2-7 provide the parts outside the CDR3, is GAGVSQSPRYKVTKRGQDVTLRCDPISSHATLYWYQQALGQGPEFLTYFNYEAQPDKSGLPSDRFSAERPEGSISTLTIQRTEQRDSAMYRCASSFVTGAEQYFGPGTRLTVT.

The chain has TRBV13 and TRBJ2-7, with 8 bases that match TRBD2. The V segment lost 5 bases and the J segment 2 bases; nucleotides outside the gene matches: 17. This CDR3 contains 18 residues. Germline V CDR1 and CDR2: PRHDT, FYEKMQ (reference sequence). The DNA for the CDR3 is TGTGCCAGCAGCGGCTTGGACGGGGGGGAAGGGAAACCCTACGAGCAGTACTTC. Encoded protein: CASSGLDGGEGKPYEQYF. The whole variable domain, remainder taken from reference TRBV13 and TRBJ2-7, is AAGVIQSPRHLIKEKRETATLKCYPIPRHDTVYWYQQGPGQDPQFLISFYEKMQSDKGSIPDRFSAQQFSDYHSELNMSSLELGDSALYFCASSGLDGGEGKPYEQYFGPGTRLTVT.

The CDR3, as DNA: TGTGCCAGCAGTTTTGCGGGTAAAACCTACGAGCAGTACTTC. Its protein product is CASSFAGKTYEQYF. V and J are TRBV6-5 and TRBJ2-7; TRBD2 might be the D (5 bases). The V end lost 4 bases, the J end lost 2 bases, and 12 bases lay between the germline ends. Germline CDR1 reads MNHEY; CDR2 reads SVGAGI. This CDR3 comprises 14 residues.